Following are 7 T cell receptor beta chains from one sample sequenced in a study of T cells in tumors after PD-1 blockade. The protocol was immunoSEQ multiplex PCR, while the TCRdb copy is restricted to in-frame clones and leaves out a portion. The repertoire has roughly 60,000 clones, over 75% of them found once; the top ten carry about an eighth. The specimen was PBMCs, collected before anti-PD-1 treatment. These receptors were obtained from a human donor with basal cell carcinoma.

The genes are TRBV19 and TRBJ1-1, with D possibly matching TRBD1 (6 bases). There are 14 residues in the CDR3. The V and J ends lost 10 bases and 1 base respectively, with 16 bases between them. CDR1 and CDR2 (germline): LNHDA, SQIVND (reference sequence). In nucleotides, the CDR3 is TGTGCCACCCATGCGTGGGGGCCGAACACTGAAGCTTTCTTT. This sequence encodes CATHAWGPNTEAFF.

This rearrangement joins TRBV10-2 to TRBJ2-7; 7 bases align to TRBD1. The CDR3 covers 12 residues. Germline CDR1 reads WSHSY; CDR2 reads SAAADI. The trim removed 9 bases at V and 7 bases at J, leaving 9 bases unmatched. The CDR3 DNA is TGCGCCAGTTTACAGGGGTCGCGGGAGCAGTACTTC. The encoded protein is CASLQGSREQYF.

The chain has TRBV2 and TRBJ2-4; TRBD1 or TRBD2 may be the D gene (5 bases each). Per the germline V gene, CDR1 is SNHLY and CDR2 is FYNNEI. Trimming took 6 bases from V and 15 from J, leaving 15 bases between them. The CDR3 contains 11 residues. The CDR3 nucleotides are TGTGCCAGCAGCTCGGGACCCGGGCGGTACTTC. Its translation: CASSSGPGRYF.

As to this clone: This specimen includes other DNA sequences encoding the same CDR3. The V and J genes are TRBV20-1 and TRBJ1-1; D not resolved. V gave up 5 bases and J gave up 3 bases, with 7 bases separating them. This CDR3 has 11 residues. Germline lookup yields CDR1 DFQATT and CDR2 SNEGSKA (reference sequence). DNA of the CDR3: TGCAGTGCTCTAGGTGACACTGAAGCTTTCTTT. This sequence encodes CSALGDTEAFF.

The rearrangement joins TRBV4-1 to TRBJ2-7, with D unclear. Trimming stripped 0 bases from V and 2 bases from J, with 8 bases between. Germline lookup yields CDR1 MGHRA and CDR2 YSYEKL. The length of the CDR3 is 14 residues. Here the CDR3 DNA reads TGCGCCAGCAGCCAAGACCCAGGAGCCTACGAGCAGTACTTC. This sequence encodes CASSQDPGAYEQYF.

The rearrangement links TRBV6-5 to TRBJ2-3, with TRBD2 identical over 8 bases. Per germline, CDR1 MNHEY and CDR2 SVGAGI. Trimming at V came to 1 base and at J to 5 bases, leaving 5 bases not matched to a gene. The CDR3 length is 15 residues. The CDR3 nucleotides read TGTGCCAGCAGTTACTTCGGGGGGGCTGGAGATACGCAGTATTTT. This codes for CASSYFGGAGDTQYF.

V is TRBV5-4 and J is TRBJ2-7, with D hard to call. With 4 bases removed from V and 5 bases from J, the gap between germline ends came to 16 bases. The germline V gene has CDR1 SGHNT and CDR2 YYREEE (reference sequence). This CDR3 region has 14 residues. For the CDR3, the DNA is TGTGCCAGCAGCCCCGGACCGCCGATCGACGAGCAGTACTTC. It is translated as CASSPGPPIDEQYF.